What follows describes a single T cell receptor beta chain. Its antigen is unidentified. The data derive from a study of OX40 agonist ivuxolimab in advanced cancers. Study context: Cohort: about 82% men, mean age around 61, aged roughly 23 to 90.

Findings and limits, study-wide: Relative to CD4+ cells, CD8+ T cells on average had more expanded clones.

Sequenced by immunoSEQ multiplex PCR; TCRdb stores in-frame clones only, minus some. The sample shows around 82,000 clones, 80% to 90% of them seen only once. The source was CD4+ or CD8+ T cells sorted from blood, collected in a trial of the OX40 agonist ivuxolimab. The TCR sequence derives from an adult with an advanced solid tumor such as melanoma, head and neck, liver or kidney cancer.

The CDR3 DNA follows: TGTGCCAGCAGCTTAGGGGCTAGCGGGATCACAGATACGCAGTATTTT. It encodes CASSLGASGITDTQYF. The rearrangement links TRBV7-2 to TRBJ2-3; TRBD2 matches 9 bases. Looked up from germline, CDR1 is SGHTA and CDR2 is FQGNSA. The V segment lost 1 base and the J segment 2 bases; nucleotides outside the gene matches: 4. There are 16 residues in the CDR3. The complete variable domain, with remaining parts taken from reference TRBV7-2 and TRBJ2-3, reads GAGVSQSPSNKVTEKGKDVELRCDPISGHTALYWYRQSLGQGLEFLIYFQGNSAPDKSGLPSDRFSAERTGGSVSTLTIQRTQQEDSAVYLCASSLGASGITDTQYFGPGTRLTVL.